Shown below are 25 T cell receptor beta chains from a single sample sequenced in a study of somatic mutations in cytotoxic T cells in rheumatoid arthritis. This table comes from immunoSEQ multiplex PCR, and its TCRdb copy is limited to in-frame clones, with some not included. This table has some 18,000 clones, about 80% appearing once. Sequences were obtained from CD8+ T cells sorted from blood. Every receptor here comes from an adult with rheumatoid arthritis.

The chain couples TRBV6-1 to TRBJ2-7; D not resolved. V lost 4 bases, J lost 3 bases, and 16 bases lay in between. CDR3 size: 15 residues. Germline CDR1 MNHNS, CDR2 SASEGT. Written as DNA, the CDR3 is TGTGCCAGCAGTGTAGGAGACGGGCTGTTCTACGAGCAGTACTTC. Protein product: CASSVGDGLFYEQYF.

The CDR3 nucleotides read TGTGCCTGGAGTCCTCTAGCGGGAGGGGAGGATACGCAGTATTTT. Translated, it gives CAWSPLAGGEDTQYF. The chain has TRBV30 and TRBJ2-3, with 12 bases aligning to TRBD2. Per germline, CDR1 GTSNPN and CDR2 SVGIG (reference sequence). CDR3 length equals 15 residues. V was pared by 2 bases and J by 6 bases, with 6 bases of the junction left unmatched.

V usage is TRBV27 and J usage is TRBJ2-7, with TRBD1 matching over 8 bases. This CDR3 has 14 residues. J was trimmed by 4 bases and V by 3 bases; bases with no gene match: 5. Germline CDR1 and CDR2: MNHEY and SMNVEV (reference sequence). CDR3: CASSLAGTGYEQYF. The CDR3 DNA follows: TGTGCCAGCAGTTTGGCCGGGACAGGATACGAGCAGTACTTC.

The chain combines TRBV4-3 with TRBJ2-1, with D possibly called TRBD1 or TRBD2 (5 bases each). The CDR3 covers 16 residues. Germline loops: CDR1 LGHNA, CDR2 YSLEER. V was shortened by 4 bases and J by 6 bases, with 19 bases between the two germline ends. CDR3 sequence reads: CASSPGTGTGANEQFF. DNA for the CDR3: TGCGCCAGCAGCCCCGGGACCGGGACGGGCGCCAATGAGCAGTTCTTC.

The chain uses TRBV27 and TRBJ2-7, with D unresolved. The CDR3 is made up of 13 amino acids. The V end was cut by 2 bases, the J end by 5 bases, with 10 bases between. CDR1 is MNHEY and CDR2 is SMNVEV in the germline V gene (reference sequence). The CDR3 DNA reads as TGTGCCAGCAGTTTAAAAGTGAGTAACGAGCAGTACTTC. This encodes CASSLKVSNEQYF.

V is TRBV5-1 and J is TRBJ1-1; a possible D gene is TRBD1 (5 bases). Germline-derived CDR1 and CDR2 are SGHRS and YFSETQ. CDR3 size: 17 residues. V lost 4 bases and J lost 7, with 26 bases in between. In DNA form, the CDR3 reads TGCGCCAGCAGCCTTGGTAAAGGGGTTCCCCCCAAACATGAAGCTTTCTTT. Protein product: CASSLGKGVPPKHEAFF.

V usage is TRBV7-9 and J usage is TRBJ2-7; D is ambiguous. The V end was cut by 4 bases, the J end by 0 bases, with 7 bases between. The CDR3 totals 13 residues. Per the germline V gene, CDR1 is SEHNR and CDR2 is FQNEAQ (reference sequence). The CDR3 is CASSSDVSYEQYF. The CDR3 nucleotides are TGTGCCAGCAGCTCAGACGTCTCCTACGAGCAGTACTTC.

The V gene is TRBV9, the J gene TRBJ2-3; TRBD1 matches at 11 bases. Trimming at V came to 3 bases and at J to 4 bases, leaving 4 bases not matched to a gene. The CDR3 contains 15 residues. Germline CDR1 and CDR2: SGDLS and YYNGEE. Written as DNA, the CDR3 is TGTGCCAGCAGCGAGGGACAGGGGGTCCCAGATACGCAGTATTTT. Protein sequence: CASSEGQGVPDTQYF.

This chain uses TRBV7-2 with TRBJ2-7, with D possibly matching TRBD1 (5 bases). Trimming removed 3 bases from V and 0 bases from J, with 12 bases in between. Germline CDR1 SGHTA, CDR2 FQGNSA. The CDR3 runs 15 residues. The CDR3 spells CASSFYGDSSYEQYF. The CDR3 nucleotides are TGTGCCAGCAGCTTCTATGGAGACAGCTCCTACGAGCAGTACTTC.

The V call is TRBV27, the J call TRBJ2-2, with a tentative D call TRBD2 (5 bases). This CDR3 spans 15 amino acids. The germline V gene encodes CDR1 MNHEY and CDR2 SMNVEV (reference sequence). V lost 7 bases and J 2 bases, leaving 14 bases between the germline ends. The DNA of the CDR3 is TGTGCCAGCACCCCCCTTCGGGGAAACACCGGGGAGCTGTTTTTT. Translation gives CASTPLRGNTGELFF.

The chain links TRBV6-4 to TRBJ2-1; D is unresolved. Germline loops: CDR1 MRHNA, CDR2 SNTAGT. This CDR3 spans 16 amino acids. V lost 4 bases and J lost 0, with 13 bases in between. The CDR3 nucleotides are TGTGCCAGCAGTGGTGGCTATCCCAGCTCCTACAATGAGCAGTTCTTC. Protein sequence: CASSGGYPSSYNEQFF.

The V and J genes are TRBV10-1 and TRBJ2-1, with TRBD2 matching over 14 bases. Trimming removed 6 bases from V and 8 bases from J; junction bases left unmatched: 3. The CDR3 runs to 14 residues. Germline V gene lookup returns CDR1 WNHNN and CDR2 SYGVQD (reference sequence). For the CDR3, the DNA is TGCGCCAGCAGCAGACTAGCGGGAGGGGATGAGCAGTTCTTC. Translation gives CASSRLAGGDEQFF.

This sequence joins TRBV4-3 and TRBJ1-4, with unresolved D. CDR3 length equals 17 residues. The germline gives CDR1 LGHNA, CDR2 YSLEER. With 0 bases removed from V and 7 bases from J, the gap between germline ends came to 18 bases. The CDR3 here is CASSQEGFGEEGEKLFF. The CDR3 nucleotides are TGCGCCAGCAGCCAAGAGGGGTTCGGGGAAGAAGGTGAAAAACTGTTTTTT.

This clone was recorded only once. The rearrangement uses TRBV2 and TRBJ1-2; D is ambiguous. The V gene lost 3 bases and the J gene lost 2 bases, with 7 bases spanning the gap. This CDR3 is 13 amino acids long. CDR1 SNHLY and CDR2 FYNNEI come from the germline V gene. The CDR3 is CASSERQNYGYTF. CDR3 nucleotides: TGTGCCAGCAGTGAGCGACAAAACTATGGCTACACCTTC.

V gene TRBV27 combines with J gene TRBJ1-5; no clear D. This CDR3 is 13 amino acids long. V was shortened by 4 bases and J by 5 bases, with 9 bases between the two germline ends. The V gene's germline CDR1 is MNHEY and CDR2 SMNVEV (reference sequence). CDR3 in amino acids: CASSSNYYQPQHF. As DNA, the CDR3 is TGTGCCAGCAGTTCGAACTACTATCAGCCCCAGCATTTT.

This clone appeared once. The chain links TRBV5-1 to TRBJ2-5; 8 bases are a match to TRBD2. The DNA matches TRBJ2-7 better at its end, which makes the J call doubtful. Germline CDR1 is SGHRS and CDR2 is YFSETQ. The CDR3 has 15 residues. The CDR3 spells CASSTTTGLGGEQYF. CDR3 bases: TGCGCCAGCAGCACCACCACGGGACTAGGTGGCGAGCAGTACTTC.

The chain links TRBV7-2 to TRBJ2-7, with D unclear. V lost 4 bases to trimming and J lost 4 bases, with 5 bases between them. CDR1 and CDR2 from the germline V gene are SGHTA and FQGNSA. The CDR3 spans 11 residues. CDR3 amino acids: CASSSPYEQYF. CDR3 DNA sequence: TGTGCCAGCAGCTCACCTTACGAGCAGTACTTC.

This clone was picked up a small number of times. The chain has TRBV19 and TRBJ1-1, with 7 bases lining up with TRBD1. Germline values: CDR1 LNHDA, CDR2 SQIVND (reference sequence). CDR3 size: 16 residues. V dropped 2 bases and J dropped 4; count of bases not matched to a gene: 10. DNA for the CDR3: TGTGCCAGTAGTATACCTCAAACAGGGGACCCCACTGAAGCTTTCTTT. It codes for CASSIPQTGDPTEAFF.

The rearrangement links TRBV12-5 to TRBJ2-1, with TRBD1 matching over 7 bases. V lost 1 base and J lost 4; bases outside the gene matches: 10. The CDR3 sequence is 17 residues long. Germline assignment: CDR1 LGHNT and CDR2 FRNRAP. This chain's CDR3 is CASGLAYRQGPYNEQFF. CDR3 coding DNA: TGTGCTAGTGGTTTGGCATATAGACAGGGACCATACAATGAGCAGTTCTTC.

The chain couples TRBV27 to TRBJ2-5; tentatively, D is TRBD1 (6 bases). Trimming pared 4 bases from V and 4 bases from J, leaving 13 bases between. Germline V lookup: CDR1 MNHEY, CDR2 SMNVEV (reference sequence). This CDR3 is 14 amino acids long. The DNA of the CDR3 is TGTGCCAGCAGTTCCCAGGGGTCCCGAGAGACCCAGTACTTC. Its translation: CASSSQGSRETQYF.

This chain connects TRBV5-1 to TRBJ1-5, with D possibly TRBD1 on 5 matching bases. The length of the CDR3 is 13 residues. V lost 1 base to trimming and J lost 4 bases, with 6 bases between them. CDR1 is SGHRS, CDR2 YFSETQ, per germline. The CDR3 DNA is TGCGCCAGCAGCTTGTACAGGAATCAGCCCCAGCATTTT. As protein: CASSLYRNQPQHF.

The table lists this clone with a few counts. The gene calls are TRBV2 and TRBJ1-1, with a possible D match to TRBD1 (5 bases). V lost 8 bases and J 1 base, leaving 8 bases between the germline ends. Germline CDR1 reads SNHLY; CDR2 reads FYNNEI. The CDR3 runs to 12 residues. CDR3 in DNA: TGTGCCAGCTTGGGGGAGAACACTGAAGCTTTCTTT. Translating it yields CASLGENTEAFF. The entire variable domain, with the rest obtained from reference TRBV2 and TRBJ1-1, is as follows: EPEVTQTPSHQVTQMGQEVILRCVPISNHLYFYWYRQILGQKVEFLVSFYNNEISEKSEIFDDQFSVERPDGSNFTLKIRSTKLEDSAMYFCASLGENTEAFFGQGTRLTVV.

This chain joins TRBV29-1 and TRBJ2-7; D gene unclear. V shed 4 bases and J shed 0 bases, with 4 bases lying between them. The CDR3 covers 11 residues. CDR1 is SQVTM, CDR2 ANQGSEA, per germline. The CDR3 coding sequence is TGCAGCGTTGGGGGCTCCTACGAGCAGTACTTC. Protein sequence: CSVGGSYEQYF.

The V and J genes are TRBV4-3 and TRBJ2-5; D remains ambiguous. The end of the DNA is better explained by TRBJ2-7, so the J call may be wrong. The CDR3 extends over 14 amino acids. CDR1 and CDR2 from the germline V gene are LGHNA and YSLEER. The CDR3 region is CASSQGAYGYEQYF. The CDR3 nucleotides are TGCGCCAGCAGCCAAGGAGCGTATGGTTACGAGCAGTACTTC.

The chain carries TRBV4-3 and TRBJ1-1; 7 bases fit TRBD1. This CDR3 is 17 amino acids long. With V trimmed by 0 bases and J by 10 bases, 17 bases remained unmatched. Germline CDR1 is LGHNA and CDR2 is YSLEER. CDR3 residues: CASSQDRGGQLTSLAFF. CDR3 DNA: TGCGCCAGCAGCCAAGATCGGGGGGGACAGTTGACATCGTTAGCTTTCTTT.